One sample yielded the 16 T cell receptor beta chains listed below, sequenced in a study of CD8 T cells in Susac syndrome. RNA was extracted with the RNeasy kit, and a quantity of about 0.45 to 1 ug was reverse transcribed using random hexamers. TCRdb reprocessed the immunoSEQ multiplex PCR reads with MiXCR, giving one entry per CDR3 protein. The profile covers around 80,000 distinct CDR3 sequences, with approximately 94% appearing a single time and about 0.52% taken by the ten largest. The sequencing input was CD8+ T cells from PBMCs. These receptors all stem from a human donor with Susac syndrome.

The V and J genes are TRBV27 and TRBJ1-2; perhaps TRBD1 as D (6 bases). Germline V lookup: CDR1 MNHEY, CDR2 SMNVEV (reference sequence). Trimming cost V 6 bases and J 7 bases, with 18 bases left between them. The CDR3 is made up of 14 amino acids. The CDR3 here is CASSPTSGELGYTF. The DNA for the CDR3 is TGTGCCAGCAGCCCAACCTCAGGGGAACTTGGCTACACCTTC.

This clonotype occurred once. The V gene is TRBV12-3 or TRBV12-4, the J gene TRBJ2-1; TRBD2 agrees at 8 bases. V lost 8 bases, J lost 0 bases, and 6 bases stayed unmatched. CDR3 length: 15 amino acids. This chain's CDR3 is CASHGRGSSYNEQFF. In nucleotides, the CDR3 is TGTGCCAGCCACGGGAGGGGGAGCTCCTACAATGAGCAGTTCTTC.

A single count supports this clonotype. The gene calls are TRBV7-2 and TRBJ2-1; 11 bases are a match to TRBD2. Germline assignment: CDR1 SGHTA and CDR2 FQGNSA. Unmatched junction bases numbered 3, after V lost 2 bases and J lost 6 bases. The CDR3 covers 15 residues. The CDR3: CASSLLSGGANEQFF. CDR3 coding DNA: TGTGCCAGCAGCTTACTTAGCGGGGGGGCCAATGAGCAGTTCTTC.

In DNA form, the CDR3 reads TGTGCCAGCAGTTTTAACGAGCAGTACTTC. Protein product: CASSFNEQYF. The chain carries TRBV28 and TRBJ2-7; D unresolved. This CDR3 has 10 residues. The germline CDR1 and CDR2 sequences are MDHEN and SYDVKM. Trimming removed 3 bases from V and 5 bases from J, with 2 bases in between. Combining the CDR3 with reference TRBV28 and TRBJ2-7 gives the whole variable domain DVKVTQSSRYLVKRTGEKVFLECVQDMDHENMFWYRQDPGLGLRLIYFSYDVKMKEKGDIPEGYSVSREKKERFSLILESASTNQTSMYLCASSFNEQYFGPGTRLTVT.

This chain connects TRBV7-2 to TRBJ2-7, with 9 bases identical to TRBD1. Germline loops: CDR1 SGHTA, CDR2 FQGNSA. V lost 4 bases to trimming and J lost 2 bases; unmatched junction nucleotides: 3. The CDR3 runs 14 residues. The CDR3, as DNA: TGTGCCAGCAGCTGGGGACAGGGCGCCTACGAGCAGTACTTC. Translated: CASSWGQGAYEQYF.

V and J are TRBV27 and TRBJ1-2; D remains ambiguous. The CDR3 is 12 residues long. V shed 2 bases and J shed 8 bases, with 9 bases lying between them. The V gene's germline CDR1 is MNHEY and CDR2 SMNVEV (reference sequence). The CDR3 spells CASSLMGRGYTF. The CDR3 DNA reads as TGTGCCAGCAGTTTAATGGGTAGAGGCTACACCTTC.

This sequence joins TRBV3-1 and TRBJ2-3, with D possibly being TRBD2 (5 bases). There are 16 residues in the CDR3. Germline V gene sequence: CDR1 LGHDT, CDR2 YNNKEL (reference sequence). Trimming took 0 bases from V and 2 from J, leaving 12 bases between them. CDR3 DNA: TGTGCCAGCAGCCAAGATAGGGAGTTTCCCACAGATACGCAGTATTTT. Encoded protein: CASSQDREFPTDTQYF.

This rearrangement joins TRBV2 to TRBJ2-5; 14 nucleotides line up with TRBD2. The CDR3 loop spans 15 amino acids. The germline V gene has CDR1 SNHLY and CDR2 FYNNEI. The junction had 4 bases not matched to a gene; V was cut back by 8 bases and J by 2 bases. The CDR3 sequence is CASPTSGGGQETQYF. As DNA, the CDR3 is TGTGCCAGCCCGACTAGCGGGGGGGGACAAGAGACCCAGTACTTC.

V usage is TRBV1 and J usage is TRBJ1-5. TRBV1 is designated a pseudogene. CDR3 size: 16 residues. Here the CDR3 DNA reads TGCACCAGCAGCCATTGGGGGGAGGTAGGCAATCAGCCCCAGCATTTT. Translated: CTSSHWGEVGNQPQHF.

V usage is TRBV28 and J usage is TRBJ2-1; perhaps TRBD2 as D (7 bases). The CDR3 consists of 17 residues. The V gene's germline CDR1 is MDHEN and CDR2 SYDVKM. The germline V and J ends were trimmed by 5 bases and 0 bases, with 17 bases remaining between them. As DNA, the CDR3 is TGTGCCAGCAGTCCCGGGGGGCGGGGATTCTCCTACAATGAGCAGTTCTTC. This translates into CASSPGGRGFSYNEQFF.

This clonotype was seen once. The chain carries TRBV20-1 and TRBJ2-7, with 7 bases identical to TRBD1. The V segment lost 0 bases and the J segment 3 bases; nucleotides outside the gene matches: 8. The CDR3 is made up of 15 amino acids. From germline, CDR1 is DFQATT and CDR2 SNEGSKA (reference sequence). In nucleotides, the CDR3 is TGCAGTGCTAGAGACGTACAGGGGCTTCACTACGAGCAGTACTTC. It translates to CSARDVQGLHYEQYF.

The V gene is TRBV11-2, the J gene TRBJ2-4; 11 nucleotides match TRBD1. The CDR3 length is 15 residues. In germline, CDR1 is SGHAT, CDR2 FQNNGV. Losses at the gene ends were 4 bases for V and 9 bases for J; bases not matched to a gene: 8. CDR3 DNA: TGTGCCAGCAGCTCCCAGGACAGGGGGCGTTTCATTCAGTACTTC. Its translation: CASSSQDRGRFIQYF.

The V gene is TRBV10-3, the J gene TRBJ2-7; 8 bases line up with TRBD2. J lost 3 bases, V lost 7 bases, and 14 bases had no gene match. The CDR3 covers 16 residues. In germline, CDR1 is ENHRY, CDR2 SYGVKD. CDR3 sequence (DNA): TGTGCCATCAAGTCCCCCCCAGCGGGGGCTTTCTACGAGCAGTACTTC. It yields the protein CAIKSPPAGAFYEQYF.

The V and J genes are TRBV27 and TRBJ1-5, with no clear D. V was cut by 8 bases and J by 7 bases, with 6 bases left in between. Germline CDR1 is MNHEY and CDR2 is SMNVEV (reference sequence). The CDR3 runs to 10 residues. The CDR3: CASGRQPQHF. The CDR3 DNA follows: TGTGCCAGCGGGAGGCAGCCCCAGCATTTT.

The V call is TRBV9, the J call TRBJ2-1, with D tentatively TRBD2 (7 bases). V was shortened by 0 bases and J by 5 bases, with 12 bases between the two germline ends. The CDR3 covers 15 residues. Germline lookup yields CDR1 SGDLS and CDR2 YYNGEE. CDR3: CASSVEGGANNEQFF. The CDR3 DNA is TGTGCCAGCAGCGTAGAAGGGGGGGCCAACAATGAGCAGTTCTTC.

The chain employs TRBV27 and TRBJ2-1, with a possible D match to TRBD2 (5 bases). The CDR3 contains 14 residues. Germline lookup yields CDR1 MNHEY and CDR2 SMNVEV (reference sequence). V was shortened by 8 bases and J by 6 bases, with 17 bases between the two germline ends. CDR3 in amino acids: CASASTGPSNEQFF. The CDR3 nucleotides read TGTGCCAGCGCTAGCACCGGGCCATCCAATGAGCAGTTCTTC.